Each of the 27 T cell receptor beta chains below was sequenced from the same sample in a study of Graves' ophthalmopathy and Graves' hyperthyroidism. As the template, RNA transcripts were used to amplify TCR beta CDR3 regions. RT-PCR with HTBI primers came first, then second-round multiplex PCR. From the multiplex PCR reads, TCRdb called clonotypes with MiXCR, one entry per CDR3 protein. The sample has around 670,000 distinct CDR3 sequences; roughly two fifths are singletons. The material sequenced was peripheral blood. The receptors stem from an adult man with Graves' ophthalmopathy.

This clonotype came up many times. The chain combines TRBV9 with TRBJ1-2; 8 bases map to TRBD1. Trimming took 1 base from V and 3 from J; bases not matched to a gene: 8. The length of the CDR3 is 16 residues. Germline CDR1 is SGDLS and CDR2 is YYNGEE. This chain's CDR3 is CASSVLPGQVHYGYTF. In DNA, the CDR3 is TGTGCCAGCAGCGTATTACCGGGACAGGTCCACTATGGCTACACCTTC.

The sample holds many counts of this clonotype. This rearrangement joins TRBV24-1 to TRBJ2-7; D remains unclear. The CDR3 has 13 residues. V was clipped by 5 bases and J by 6 bases, with 13 bases between them. The germline gives CDR1 KGHDR, CDR2 SFDVKD. Here the CDR3 reads CATSAHRNGEQYF. The CDR3 nucleotides read TGTGCCACCAGTGCCCATAGAAACGGCGAGCAGTACTTC.

The chain recombines TRBV12-3 or TRBV12-4 with TRBJ2-7; D unresolved. The J call could be wrong; TRBJ2-1 is a better fit for the DNA end. The CDR3 has 12 residues. In DNA, the CDR3 is TGTGCCAGCAGTTTAGTGAACAATGAGCAGTTCTTC. Translating it yields CASSLVNNEQFF.

In its sample, this clonotype was seen a few times. The V gene is TRBV2, the J gene TRBJ1-2; 7 nucleotides agree with TRBD1. V trimming: 3 bases; J trimming: 8 bases; junction bases outside the gene matches: 3. This CDR3 has 12 amino acids. Germline lookup yields CDR1 SNHLY and CDR2 FYNNEI. Written as DNA, the CDR3 is TGTGCCAGCAGTGACAGGGGGGAAGGCTACACCTTC. This codes for CASSDRGEGYTF. The full variable domain, in which reference TRBV2 and TRBJ1-2 provide the parts outside the CDR3, is EPEVTQTPSHQVTQMGQEVILRCVPISNHLYFYWYRQILGQKVEFLVSFYNNEISEKSEIFDDQFSVERPDGSNFTLKIRSTKLEDSAMYFCASSDRGEGYTFGSGTRLTVV.

The chain carries TRBV6-5 and TRBJ1-6, with TRBD1 matching 7 bases. The V gene's germline CDR1 is MNHEY and CDR2 SVGAGI. There are 15 residues in the CDR3. The V and J ends lost 6 bases and 3 bases, in that order; junction bases with no gene match: 5. CDR3 in amino acids: CASRGQSHYNSPLHF. The CDR3 DNA reads TGTGCCAGCAGGGGACAGTCCCACTATAATTCACCCCTCCACTTT.

On this clonotype: A read error is possible here, since a much larger clone lies one base away. CDR3 residues: CASSQVIVDSPLHF. The CDR3 DNA follows: TGTGCCAGCAGCCAAGTGATAGTAGATTCACCCCTCCACTTT. The V call is TRBV4-2, the J call TRBJ1-6; D remains unclear. The germline V gene encodes CDR1 LGHNA and CDR2 YNFKEQ. CDR3 length equals 14 residues. The V and J ends lost 1 base and 8 bases respectively, with 9 bases between them.

This clonotype was seen more than once but under ten times. The rearrangement links TRBV7-2 to TRBJ2-5, with D perhaps TRBD1 (6 bases). This CDR3 spans 15 amino acids. V lost 5 bases and J lost 3, with 16 bases in between. CDR1 SGHTA and CDR2 FQGNSA come from the germline V gene. The CDR3 reads CASSRAGTHEETQYF. The CDR3 DNA is TGTGCCAGCAGCAGAGCCGGGACACACGAAGAGACCCAGTACTTC.

This clonotype turned up a few times. The J gene is TRBJ2-7, the V gene TRBV7-9; D perhaps matches TRBD2 (5 bases). CDR1 and CDR2 (germline): SEHNR, FQNEAQ (reference sequence). With 3 bases removed from V and 7 bases from J, the gap between germline ends came to 13 bases. This CDR3 is built from 13 residues. The CDR3 region has the DNA TGTGCCAGCAGCTTCGCGCCGGGCGGGGAGCAGTACTTC. It yields the protein CASSFAPGGEQYF.

The J gene is TRBJ2-7, the V gene TRBV7-2; a possible D gene is TRBD2 (5 bases). V was pared by 5 bases and J by 2 bases, with 19 bases between. CDR3 length: 16 amino acids. CDR1 is SGHTA and CDR2 is FQGNSA in the germline V gene. The CDR3 here is CASSQAAGSFTYEQYF. The DNA of the CDR3 is TGTGCCAGCAGCCAAGCGGCCGGGTCCTTCACCTACGAGCAGTACTTC.

In its sample, this clonotype was seen a few times. J is TRBJ2-5 and V is TRBV6-5; 11 bases align to TRBD2. CDR3 length: 15 amino acids. Germline lookup yields CDR1 MNHEY and CDR2 SVGAGI. V lost 6 bases and J lost 4; bases outside the gene matches: 7. CDR3 region: CASRNTLAGGETQYF. CDR3 nucleotides: TGTGCCAGCAGAAACACTCTAGCGGGAGGAGAGACCCAGTACTTC.

As concerns this clonotype: Relative to the germline gene, one junction end is altered; a read error may explain this. This chain joins TRBV10-3 and TRBJ2-7; perhaps TRBD2 as D (6 bases). In germline, CDR1 is ENHRY, CDR2 SYGVKD. The CDR3 extends over 13 amino acids. The CDR3 nucleotides are TGTGCCATCTCAGGCGGGGCCTCCGACGAGCAGTACTTC. Residues: CAISGGASDEQYF.

This chain links TRBV20-1 with TRBJ1-2; 7 nucleotides match TRBD1. After removal of 2 bases from V and 5 bases from J, the junction contained 11 bases not matched to a gene. This CDR3 is built from 15 residues. From germline, CDR1 is DFQATT and CDR2 SNEGSKA (reference sequence). CDR3 in DNA: TGCAGTGCTAGACGCCCGGGACAGCCAATGTATGGCTACACCTTC. Residues: CSARRPGQPMYGYTF.

This clonotype was found many times. The chain couples TRBV7-9 to TRBJ1-3, with TRBD1 as a possible D gene (5 bases). The CDR3 is 15 residues long. The germline CDR1 and CDR2 sequences are SEHNR and FQNEAQ (reference sequence). Trimming removed 1 base from V and 0 bases from J, with 7 bases in between. CDR3 loop: CASSLDGGSGNTIYF. CDR3 coding DNA: TGTGCCAGCAGCTTAGATGGGGGCTCTGGAAACACCATATATTTT.

As regards this clonotype: A read error is possible here, since a much larger clone lies one base away. The chain links TRBV11-1 to TRBJ1-6, with D unclear. CDR3 length equals 14 residues. From germline, CDR1 is SGHAT and CDR2 FQDESV (reference sequence). Trimming stripped 2 bases from V and 4 bases from J, with 6 bases between. DNA of the CDR3: TGTGCCAGCAGCTTAACCGCGTATAATTCACCCCTCCACTTT. Amino acids: CASSLTAYNSPLHF.

In nucleotides, the CDR3 is TGTGCCAGCAGCCAATTTACTAGCGGCTACACCTTC. Its protein product is CASSQFTSGYTF. V usage is TRBV14 and J usage is TRBJ1-2, with D unclear. Trimming shortened V by 2 bases and J by 8 bases, and 9 bases separated the two germline ends. The germline V gene has CDR1 SGHDN and CDR2 FVKESK. The CDR3 loop spans 12 amino acids.

This clonotype appeared many times. V usage is TRBV20-1 and J usage is TRBJ2-5; 9 bases map to TRBD2. Unmatched junction bases numbered 2, after V lost 0 bases and J lost 0 bases. Germline assignment: CDR1 DFQATT and CDR2 SNEGSKA (reference sequence). This CDR3 contains 15 residues. The CDR3 sequence: CSARDASGNQETQYF. The CDR3 coding sequence is TGCAGTGCTAGAGATGCTAGCGGGAACCAAGAGACCCAGTACTTC.

This clonotype was detected ten times or more. The genes are TRBV24-1 and TRBJ2-7, with no clear D. The CDR3 spans 12 residues. The V gene lost 2 bases and the J gene lost 7 bases, with 8 bases spanning the gap. Germline lookup yields CDR1 KGHDR and CDR2 SFDVKD. As DNA, the CDR3 is TGTGCCACCAGTGATTCAACAGAAGAGCAGTACTTC. It yields the protein CATSDSTEEQYF.

This clonotype has only a few counts. The rearrangement joins TRBV29-1 to TRBJ2-2, with TRBD1 identical over 9 bases. Germline trimming cut 6 bases from V and 4 bases from J; bases unmatched to any gene: 9. There are 15 residues in the CDR3. Germline V CDR1 and CDR2: SQVTM, ANQGSEA. CDR3 sequence (DNA): TGCAGCGTACTTCTACGGGACAGGGTCACCGGGGAGCTGTTTTTT. This encodes CSVLLRDRVTGELFF.

This clonotype turned up a few times. V is TRBV2 and J is TRBJ1-1, with D tentatively TRBD1 (6 bases). The V end lost 4 bases, the J end lost 1 base, and 22 bases lay between the germline ends. Germline V lookup: CDR1 SNHLY, CDR2 FYNNEI. CDR3 length: 18 residues. CDR3 DNA sequence: TGTGCCAGCAGTGTTCACGACTTCCACAGGGTTAGGAACACTGAAGCTTTCTTT. As protein: CASSVHDFHRVRNTEAFF.

About this clonotype itself: The junction does not match germline at one end; this may be a read error. The chain uses TRBV20-1 and TRBJ1-2; D remains unclear. CDR1 and CDR2 from the germline V gene are DFQATT and SNEGSKA (reference sequence). This CDR3 region has 15 residues. The CDR3 DNA sequence: TGCAGTGCCAGAGATCAATCCGCGCGGACCACTGGCTACACCTTC. Amino acid sequence: CSARDQSARTTGYTF.

This clonotype was seen a handful of times. The V gene is TRBV6-5, the J gene TRBJ1-4; 9 nucleotides agree with TRBD1. CDR1 MNHEY and CDR2 SVGAGI come from the germline V gene. With 4 bases clipped from V and 0 bases from J, the junction kept 6 bases outside the gene matches. The CDR3 length is 17 residues. CDR3 sequence (DNA): TGTGCCAGCAGTTCGACAGGGGGGGCCGCAACTAATGAAAAACTGTTTTTT. Residues: CASSSTGGAATNEKLFF.

This clonotype showed up just a few times. The chain links TRBV12-3 or TRBV12-4 to TRBJ2-7; 12 bases are shared with TRBD2. The CDR3 is 16 amino acids. Trimming cost V 1 base and J 4 bases; bases outside gene matches: 5. The CDR3 is CASSLETSGSRYEQYF. In DNA, the CDR3 is TGTGCCAGCAGTTTAGAGACTAGCGGGAGCAGGTACGAGCAGTACTTC.

Only a few counts were recorded for this clonotype. The chain combines TRBV9 with TRBJ1-2; 12 bases match TRBD1. CDR1 is SGDLS and CDR2 is YYNGEE in the germline V gene. V was pared by 3 bases and J by 7 bases, with 10 bases of the junction left unmatched. There are 16 residues in the CDR3. The CDR3 reads CASSGTRDRGPRGYTF. CDR3 in DNA: TGTGCCAGCAGCGGTACCCGGGACAGGGGGCCGCGTGGCTACACCTTC.

The table lists this clonotype with many counts. The CDR3 region is CASSLEVGQEETQYF. In DNA, the CDR3 is TGTGCCAGCAGCTTAGAGGTTGGACAGGAAGAGACCCAGTACTTC. The V gene is TRBV7-9, the J gene TRBJ2-5; TRBD1 agrees at 7 bases. The CDR3 has 15 residues. Germline-derived CDR1 and CDR2 are SEHNR and FQNEAQ (reference sequence). The V segment lost 1 base and the J segment 3 bases; nucleotides outside the gene matches: 5.

Notes on this clonotype: This may be a read error, as it is one base from a much larger clone. This rearrangement joins TRBV5-1 to TRBJ2-5; 13 bases map to TRBD2. Germline V gene lookup returns CDR1 SGHRS and CDR2 YFSETQ. The CDR3 runs 15 residues. DNA for the CDR3: TGTGCCAGCGGCCCGACTAGCGGGAGGCGAGAGACCCAGTACTTC. Translating it yields CASGPTSGRRETQYF. Full variable domain (rest looked up from reference TRBV5-1 and TRBJ2-5): KAGVTQTPRYLIKTRGQQVTLSCSPISGHRSVSWYQQTPGQGLQFLFEYFSETQRNKGNFPGRFSGRQFSNSRSEMNVSTLELGDSALYLCASGPTSGRRETQYFGPGTRLLVL.

V and J are TRBV2 and TRBJ2-7; D uncertain. There are 15 residues in the CDR3. CDR1 and CDR2 (germline): SNHLY, FYNNEI. V was pared by 1 base and J by 5 bases, with 15 bases between. The CDR3: CASSEGTTRKDEQYF. The CDR3 coding sequence is TGTGCCAGCAGTGAAGGAACCACCAGGAAGGACGAGCAGTACTTC.

This clonotype was seen repeatedly, ten times or more. The gene calls are TRBV25-1 and TRBJ1-2; no definite D call. The length of the CDR3 is 14 residues. Germline-derived CDR1 and CDR2 are MGHDK and SYGVNS. Trimming stripped 0 bases from V and 3 bases from J, with 8 bases between. The CDR3 region is CASSEYGPHYGYTF. DNA of the CDR3: TGTGCCAGCAGTGAATACGGTCCTCACTATGGCTACACCTTC.